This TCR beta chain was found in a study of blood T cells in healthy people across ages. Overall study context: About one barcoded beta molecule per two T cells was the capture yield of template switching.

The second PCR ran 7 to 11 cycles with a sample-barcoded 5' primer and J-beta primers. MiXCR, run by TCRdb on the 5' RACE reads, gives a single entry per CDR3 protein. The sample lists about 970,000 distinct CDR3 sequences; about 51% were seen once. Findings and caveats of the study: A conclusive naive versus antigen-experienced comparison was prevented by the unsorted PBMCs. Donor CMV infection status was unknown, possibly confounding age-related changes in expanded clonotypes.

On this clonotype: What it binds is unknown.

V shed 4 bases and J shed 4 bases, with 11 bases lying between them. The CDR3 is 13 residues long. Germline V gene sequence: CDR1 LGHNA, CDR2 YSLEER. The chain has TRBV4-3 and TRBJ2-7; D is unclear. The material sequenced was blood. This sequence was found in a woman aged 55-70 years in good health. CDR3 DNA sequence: TGCGCCAGCAGCCCCACACCGTTATACGAGCAGTACTTC. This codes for CASSPTPLYEQYF.